Reported below is one TCR beta chain. Its antigen is unidentified. The CDR3 loop spans 14 amino acids. Trimming shortened V by 6 bases and J by 11 bases, and 20 bases separated the two germline ends. Germline CDR1 and CDR2: MNHNY and SVGAGI (reference sequence). The template was RNA from unsorted bulk tissue. Distant lung tissue was collected more than 3 cm away from the tumor edge. A modified ARM-PCR protocol with three rounds of nested PCR amplified TCRbeta. TCRdb ran MiXCR on the multiplex PCR reads and lists one entry per CDR3 protein. There are 100,000 or so distinct CDR3 sequences in the sample; 80% occur only once, and about 31% lies in the top ten. This record belongs to a study of tumor and adjacent non-tumor tissue in lung cancer. Overall study: Patients were aged roughly 30 to 76, about ten men and 5 women, stage I to III. Study results and caveats: Compared with tumor, normal lung showed significantly lower TCR diversity.

Sequencing was done on a sample of distant non-tumor lung tissue. This receptor was taken from a man aged 60 to 69 with small cell lung cancer. The chain combines TRBV6-6 with TRBJ1-5; no firm D call. The chain's CDR3 is CASRRYGGGQSQHF. DNA of the CDR3: TGTGCCAGCAGACGGTACGGTGGAGGCCAGTCCCAGCATTTT.